One sample yielded the 20 T cell receptor beta chains listed below, sequenced in a study of type 1 regulatory T cells. TCRdb analysed the reads with MiXCR anew, one entry per CDR3 protein. The sample includes about 97,000 distinct CDR3 sequences, about a third seen only once; the top ten take roughly 2.2%. Sample: CD4+ T cells, either the whole sample or a sorted fraction (not recorded which). The receptors stem from a human donor in good health.

This chain links TRBV28 with TRBJ2-5; TRBD1 matches 7 bases. Trimming at V came to 5 bases and at J to 1 base, leaving 7 bases not matched to a gene. Germline CDR1 MDHEN, CDR2 SYDVKM. The CDR3 consists of 15 residues. The CDR3 reads CASSPTTGSQETQYF. As DNA, the CDR3 is TGTGCCAGCAGTCCTACGACAGGGTCCCAAGAGACCCAGTACTTC.

The chain uses TRBV18 and TRBJ2-1; maybe TRBD1 (6 bases). The V end lost 0 bases, the J end lost 6 bases, and 12 bases lay between the germline ends. This CDR3 comprises 15 residues. Germline CDR1 reads KGHSH; CDR2 reads LQKENI. This chain's CDR3 is CASSPPTQGLNEQFF. CDR3 coding DNA: TGTGCCAGCTCACCACCGACGCAGGGGCTCAATGAGCAGTTCTTC. The full variable domain, with the rest looked up from reference TRBV18 and TRBJ2-1, is NAGVMQNPRHLVRRRGQEARLRCSPMKGHSHVYWYRQLPEEGLKFMVYLQKENIIDESGMPKERFSAEFPKEGPSILRIQQVVRGDSAAYFCASSPPTQGLNEQFFGPGTRLTVL.

The gene calls are TRBV9 and TRBJ2-2; no clear D. CDR3 length: 14 residues. CDR1 is SGDLS and CDR2 is YYNGEE in the germline V gene. Trimming left V 6 bases short and J 2 bases short, with 11 bases between. The CDR3 loop reads CASNYDRNTGELFF. The CDR3 DNA reads as TGTGCCAGCAATTACGACCGAAACACCGGGGAGCTGTTTTTT.

The gene calls are TRBV29-1 and TRBJ1-4; D remains ambiguous. The V gene lost 6 bases and the J gene lost 7 bases, with 18 bases spanning the gap. CDR3 length: 14 residues. CDR1 is SQVTM, CDR2 ANQGSEA, per germline. The CDR3 sequence is CSVSPGSQSEKLFF. The DNA for the CDR3 is TGCAGCGTCTCACCGGGGAGCCAGAGTGAAAAACTGTTTTTT.

This clonotype was found a few times. J is TRBJ2-5 and V is TRBV7-9; 7 bases are a match to TRBD2. Looked up from germline, CDR1 is SEHNR and CDR2 is FQNEAQ (reference sequence). Trimming cost V 4 bases and J 7 bases; bases outside gene matches: 9. The CDR3 is made up of 14 amino acids. Here the CDR3 DNA reads TGTGCCAGCAGCTCCACCTTAGGGGAGGGGACCCAGTACTTC. It yields the protein CASSSTLGEGTQYF.

The chain has TRBV29-1 and TRBJ2-7, with D perhaps assigned TRBD1 or TRBD2 (5 bases each). V lost 5 bases and J lost 2, with 13 bases in between. CDR1 SQVTM and CDR2 ANQGSEA come from the germline V gene. The length of the CDR3 is 13 residues. The CDR3 coding sequence is TGCAGCGTTACCGGGACGGATACCTACGAGCAGTACTTC. Amino acid sequence: CSVTGTDTYEQYF.

This chain connects TRBV7-2 to TRBJ2-5, with D possibly being TRBD2 (5 bases). Germline assignment: CDR1 SGHTA and CDR2 FQGNSA. The CDR3 runs 15 residues. The germline V and J ends were trimmed by 3 bases and 2 bases, with 13 bases remaining between them. The CDR3 loop is CASSLGSALQETQYF. DNA of the CDR3: TGTGCCAGCAGCTTGGGTAGCGCCTTACAAGAGACCCAGTACTTC. The entire variable domain, with the rest obtained from reference TRBV7-2 and TRBJ2-5, is as follows: GAGVSQSPSNKVTEKGKDVELRCDPISGHTALYWYRQSLGQGLEFLIYFQGNSAPDKSGLPSDRFSAERTGGSVSTLTIQRTQQEDSAVYLCASSLGSALQETQYFGPGTRLLVL.

V usage is TRBV20-1 and J usage is TRBJ1-2, with no clear D. Germline values: CDR1 DFQATT, CDR2 SNEGSKA (reference sequence). V was shortened by 4 bases and J by 4 bases, with 16 bases between the two germline ends. The CDR3 is 14 amino acids. The CDR3 sequence is CSAKECERLYGYTF. CDR3 DNA sequence: TGCAGTGCTAAAGAGTGTGAGCGGCTCTATGGCTACACCTTC.

V and J are TRBV28 and TRBJ2-1; 11 bases fit TRBD2. The CDR3 loop spans 19 amino acids. The ends lost 3 bases at V and 9 bases at J; junction bases unmatched: 19. CDR1 and CDR2 from the germline V gene are MDHEN and SYDVKM. The CDR3 DNA reads TGTGCCAGCAGTTTGGATACTGCGGGTTGGGCTAGCGGGAGGTTTGAGCAGTTCTTC. It translates to CASSLDTAGWASGRFEQFF.

Here the CDR3 reads CASSLDWGNTGELFF. CDR3 nucleotide sequence: TGCGCCAGCAGCTTGGATTGGGGGAACACCGGGGAGCTGTTTTTT. This chain links TRBV5-1 with TRBJ2-2; D call uncertain. V was trimmed by 0 bases and J by 1 base, leaving 7 bases between them. The CDR3 contains 15 residues. CDR1 SGHRS and CDR2 YFSETQ come from the germline V gene.

The genes are TRBV27 and TRBJ2-7; 13 nucleotides line up with TRBD2. V gave up 4 bases and J gave up 7 bases; unmatched junction bases: 7. The CDR3 spans 15 residues. Germline V lookup: CDR1 MNHEY, CDR2 SMNVEV (reference sequence). The CDR3, as DNA: TGTGCCAGCAGTTCCGGACTAGCGGGAGTGGAAGAGCAGTACTTC. Protein: CASSSGLAGVEEQYF.

V and J are TRBV20-1 and TRBJ2-1, with D uncertain. In germline, CDR1 is DFQATT, CDR2 SNEGSKA (reference sequence). The ends were cut back, 2 bases at V and 10 bases at J, with 12 bases in the middle. The CDR3 is 12 residues long. CDR3 DNA: TGCAGTGCTAGATTCGTGACGCGCGAGCAGTTCTTC. Protein sequence: CSARFVTREQFF.

The gene calls are TRBV10-2 and TRBJ2-1, with 8 positions matching TRBD1. The CDR3 consists of 15 residues. V lost 2 bases to trimming and J lost 6 bases; unmatched junction nucleotides: 6. CDR1 and CDR2 (germline): WSHSY, SAAADI. The CDR3 DNA is TGCGCCAGCAGTGAGCCCGGACAGGGATTCAATGAGCAGTTCTTC. Amino acid sequence: CASSEPGQGFNEQFF.

The J gene is TRBJ2-7, the V gene TRBV4-1, with 8 nucleotides matching TRBD2. The CDR3 is 17 residues long. The trim removed 0 bases at V and 0 bases at J, leaving 7 bases unmatched. The germline gives CDR1 MGHRA, CDR2 YSYEKL. The CDR3 bases are TGCGCCAGCAGCCAAGACCCTAGCGGGCCGAGCTCCTACGAGCAGTACTTC. This codes for CASSQDPSGPSSYEQYF.

The CDR3 DNA reads as TGTGCCATCCAGGCGGGAGCAGATACGCAGTATTTT. This sequence encodes CAIQAGADTQYF. This chain uses TRBV10-3 with TRBJ2-3, with 7 bases aligning to TRBD2. From germline, CDR1 is ENHRY and CDR2 SYGVKD. The J segment lost 4 bases and the V segment lost 8 bases, leaving 3 bases of the junction unmatched. The CDR3 spans 12 residues.

This clonotype was seen more than once but under ten times. This chain connects TRBV7-2 to TRBJ1-2; D call uncertain. Trimming cost V 2 bases and J 7 bases, with 14 bases left between them. Germline CDR1 SGHTA, CDR2 FQGNSA. This CDR3 contains 14 residues. CDR3 residues: CASSLRSWAGGYTF. CDR3 DNA: TGTGCCAGCAGCTTACGGTCGTGGGCGGGTGGCTACACCTTC. The full variable domain, with the rest looked up from reference TRBV7-2 and TRBJ1-2, is GAGVSQSPSNKVTEKGKDVELRCDPISGHTALYWYRQSLGQGLEFLIYFQGNSAPDKSGLPSDRFSAERTGGSVSTLTIQRTQQEDSAVYLCASSLRSWAGGYTFGSGTRLTVV.

The CDR3 DNA reads as TGTGCCAGCAGCTTAGAGGTCGGGGGGCCTGGGGAGCTGTTTTTT. It is translated as CASSLEVGGPGELFF. The chain has TRBV7-2 and TRBJ2-2, with D tentatively TRBD2 (7 bases). This CDR3 comprises 15 residues. Germline CDR1 and CDR2: SGHTA and FQGNSA. The ends were cut back, 1 base at V and 8 bases at J, with 14 bases in the middle. The whole variable domain, remainder taken from reference TRBV7-2 and TRBJ2-2, is GAGVSQSPSNKVTEKGKDVELRCDPISGHTALYWYRQSLGQGLEFLIYFQGNSAPDKSGLPSDRFSAERTGGSVSTLTIQRTQQEDSAVYLCASSLEVGGPGELFFGEGSRLTVL.

This clonotype has only a few counts. J is TRBJ2-7 and V is TRBV6-2 or TRBV6-3, with D perhaps being TRBD1 or TRBD2 (5 bases each). The V end was cut by 5 bases, the J end by 7 bases, with 21 bases between. Germline V gives CDR1 MNHEY, CDR2 SVGEGT. CDR3 length: 15 residues. CDR3 sequence (DNA): TGTGCCAGCAGTATAACGGGACGCACGGCGGAGGAGCAGTACTTC. Protein: CASSITGRTAEEQYF.

Ten or more counts support this clonotype. The gene calls are TRBV20-1 and TRBJ2-1; 8 nucleotides agree with TRBD1. Germline V lookup: CDR1 DFQATT, CDR2 SNEGSKA (reference sequence). The junction had 13 bases not matched to a gene; V was cut back by 5 bases and J by 7 bases. The CDR3 loop spans 15 amino acids. The CDR3 region is CSARGTLTGANEQFF. The CDR3 nucleotides are TGCAGTGCTCGAGGAACGCTGACAGGGGCAAATGAGCAGTTCTTC.

This clonotype has only a few counts. The genes are TRBV6-1 and TRBJ2-1, with TRBD2 identical over 10 bases. The CDR3 has 14 amino acids. J gave up 12 bases and V 2 bases, and 7 bases lay outside the gene matches. Germline values: CDR1 MNHNS, CDR2 SASEGT. Here the CDR3 reads CASSEMISGGRQFF. CDR3 nucleotides: TGTGCCAGCAGTGAAATGATTAGCGGGGGGCGGCAGTTCTTC.